This T cell receptor (beta chain) was captured by sequencing in a study of blood T cell repertoires in COVID-19. About the research overall: COVID-19 samples from acute and convalescent phases originated in the United States, Italy and Spain. The cDNA or gDNA used as material had been derived from T cells, B-cell-depleted T cells, or PBMCs.

TCRdb keeps only in-frame clones here, not all; method: immunoSEQ multiplex PCR. The sample comprises under 300,000 clones, approximately 90% of which are singletons, and about 2.5% rests with the top ten. Categorization into cohorts depended on clinical history that participants reported. The clonotype originates from a woman in her thirties or forties with acute COVID-19. The sample was PBMCs or T cells enriched from blood (not recorded which).

CDR3 protein: CASSLQGEGEQYF. Here the CDR3 DNA reads TGTGCCAGCAGCTTACAAGGGGAGGGCGAGCAGTACTTC. The rearrangement joins TRBV11-3 to TRBJ2-7, with TRBD2 identical over 7 bases. Looked up from germline, CDR1 is SGHNT and CDR2 is YENEEA. V dropped 2 bases and J dropped 6; count of bases not matched to a gene: 4. CDR3 size: 13 residues.